This T cell receptor beta chain is from a study of control samples from healthy donors and cancer patients. Some clones are missing from TCRdb's copy, which holds only in-frame ones; the method was immunoSEQ multiplex PCR. The data show roughly 120,000 clones, over 85% seen once. Germline V lookup: CDR1 SGHRS, CDR2 YFSETQ. The CDR3 runs to 16 residues. Germline trimming cut 0 bases from V and 11 bases from J; bases unmatched to any gene: 12. V is TRBV5-1 and J is TRBJ2-2, with 8 bases fitting TRBD1. The clonotype originates from a man aged 25 to 45 in good health. Sequencing was done on a sample of blood. As DNA, the CDR3 is TGCGCCAGCAGCTTGGTCCGAGACAGGGGAGTGAAAGAGCTGTTTTTT. This gives the protein CASSLVRDRGVKELFF.